These 31 T cell receptor beta chains share one sample of origin, sequenced in a study of response to subunit inactivated influenza vaccine. TCRdb fed the RT-PCR reads into MiXCR, producing one record per CDR3 protein. The data contain approximately 730,000 distinct CDR3 sequences, approximately 13% of them singletons. Source: PBMCs from blood, taken approximately 15 days before vaccination. The receptors were sampled from a man aged 50 or older who received an inactivated influenza vaccine.

The chain combines TRBV3-2 with TRBJ1-1; TRBD1 reflects the table's D call only, with no check against the DNA. TRBV3-2 is assigned pseudogene status. The CDR3 sequence is 15 residues long. The CDR3 protein is CASSKQVPLSGGAFF. The CDR3 DNA sequence: TGTGCCAGCAGCAAGCAGGTCCCTTTGTCAGGAGGCGCTTTCTTT.

This clonotype was recorded many times. For the CDR3, the DNA is TGCAGTGCTAGAGATCGGGGGGTCTCCTACGAGCAGTACTTC. It codes for CSARDRGVSYEQYF. This chain uses TRBV20-1 with TRBJ2-7, with TRBD2 matching 7 bases. CDR1 and CDR2 from the germline V gene are DFQATT and SNEGSKA (reference sequence). The CDR3 has 14 residues. Trimming cost V 0 bases and J 0 bases; bases outside gene matches: 2.

This chain joins TRBV7-2 and TRBJ2-1, with 11 bases lining up with TRBD2. The V and J ends lost 8 bases and 1 base, in that order; junction bases with no gene match: 4. The CDR3 has 15 residues. The germline V gene has CDR1 SGHTA and CDR2 FQGNSA. In DNA, the CDR3 is TGTGCCAGCGCCCTAGCGGGGGGTTCCTACAATGAGCAGTTCTTC. It is translated as CASALAGGSYNEQFF.

This sequence joins TRBV5-1 and TRBJ2-3; 9 nucleotides align to TRBD2. This CDR3 is built from 16 residues. Unmatched junction bases numbered 6, after V lost 4 bases and J lost 0 bases. Germline CDR1 and CDR2: SGHRS and YFSETQ. This CDR3 is CASSRLADSSTDTQYF. CDR3 in DNA: TGCGCCAGCAGCCGACTAGCGGATAGTAGCACAGATACGCAGTATTTT. Looking up the rest from reference TRBV5-1 and TRBJ2-3 gives the full variable domain: KAGVTQTPRYLIKTRGQQVTLSCSPISGHRSVSWYQQTPGQGLQFLFEYFSETQRNKGNFPGRFSGRQFSNSRSEMNVSTLELGDSALYLCASSRLADSSTDTQYFGPGTRLTVL.

This clonotype was found many times. The chain has TRBV12-3 or TRBV12-4 and TRBJ1-2; tentative D call: TRBD1 (5 bases). There are 13 residues in the CDR3. Deletions cut 6 bases from V and 8 bases from J, with 16 bases between. This CDR3 reads CASRNGGGVGYTF. The CDR3, as DNA: TGTGCCAGCAGGAACGGGGGGGGAGTGGGCTACACCTTC.

This CDR3 is CASSQGAGRTAALGQFF. CDR3 nucleotide sequence: TGTGCCAGCAGCCAGGGAGCGGGGAGGACTGCCGCGCTGGGGCAGTTCTTC. The chain combines TRBV3-1 with TRBJ2-1; 7 nucleotides match TRBD2. The CDR3 has 17 amino acids. Germline loops: CDR1 LGHDT, CDR2 YNNKEL (reference sequence). J was trimmed by 12 bases and V by 3 bases; bases with no gene match: 20.

This clonotype appeared a few times. The chain uses TRBV5-1 and TRBJ2-3; D gene ambiguous. The germline V gene encodes CDR1 SGHRS and CDR2 YFSETQ. The CDR3 loop spans 13 amino acids. Trimming pared 3 bases from V and 4 bases from J, leaving 9 bases between. CDR3 sequence reads: CASSSHYSDTQYF. CDR3 bases: TGCGCCAGCAGCTCCCACTACTCAGATACGCAGTATTTT. The whole variable domain, remainder taken from reference TRBV5-1 and TRBJ2-3, is KAGVTQTPRYLIKTRGQQVTLSCSPISGHRSVSWYQQTPGQGLQFLFEYFSETQRNKGNFPGRFSGRQFSNSRSEMNVSTLELGDSALYLCASSSHYSDTQYFGPGTRLTVL.

The sample holds a few counts of this clonotype. The chain combines TRBV7-8 with TRBJ2-5; 9 bases are a match to TRBD2. Looked up from germline, CDR1 is SGHVS and CDR2 is FQNEAQ. Germline trimming cut 6 bases from V and 2 bases from J; bases unmatched to any gene: 7. The CDR3 length is 15 residues. The CDR3 here is CASRFLAGPQETQYF. The CDR3 nucleotides read TGTGCCAGCAGGTTTCTAGCGGGACCTCAAGAGACCCAGTACTTC.

Ten or more counts support this clonotype. The rearrangement links TRBV29-1 to TRBJ2-1; 15 bases are a match to TRBD2. The germline V gene encodes CDR1 SQVTM and CDR2 ANQGSEA. The CDR3 runs to 14 residues. J lost 7 bases, V lost 7 bases, and 5 bases had no gene match. CDR3 region: CSGTGTSGGNEQFF. The CDR3 coding sequence is TGCAGCGGAACCGGGACTAGCGGGGGGAATGAGCAGTTCTTC.

The chain recombines TRBV3-1 with TRBJ1-5; D might be TRBD1 (6 bases). This CDR3 has 15 residues. Between the trimmed V and J ends, which lost 0 bases and 6 bases, there was a span of 12 bases. CDR1 and CDR2 (germline): LGHDT, YNNKEL (reference sequence). The CDR3 region is CASSQDTGAIQPQHF. The CDR3 DNA sequence: TGTGCCAGCAGCCAAGACACGGGGGCAATTCAGCCCCAGCATTTT.

In its sample, this clonotype was seen many times. The DNA for the CDR3 is TGTGCCAGCATAGGACACTCCCCAAGGGGAACTGAAGCTTTCTTT. Residues: CASIGHSPRGTEAFF. The V gene is TRBV6-1, the J gene TRBJ1-1; perhaps TRBD1 as D (5 bases). Trimming left V 7 bases short and J 5 bases short, with 20 bases between. The CDR3 has 15 residues. Per germline, CDR1 MNHNS and CDR2 SASEGT.

This clonotype was picked up a small number of times. The chain uses TRBV27 and TRBJ2-1; D possibly corresponds to TRBD2 (6 bases). CDR1 and CDR2 from the germline V gene are MNHEY and SMNVEV (reference sequence). The CDR3 runs to 16 residues. V dropped 2 bases and J dropped 4 bases, with 15 bases sitting between them. The CDR3 DNA is TGTGCCAGCAGTTTAGTCGTCCCCGGGGGTTACAATGAGCAGTTCTTC. The encoded protein is CASSLVVPGGYNEQFF.

This chain uses TRBV11-2 with TRBJ1-1; TRBD1 matches at 7 bases. The trim removed 2 bases at V and 3 bases at J, leaving 3 bases unmatched. Per the germline V gene, CDR1 is SGHAT and CDR2 is FQNNGV. The CDR3 is made up of 14 amino acids. The CDR3 DNA follows: TGTGCCAGCAGCTTATATCAGGGGGACACTGAAGCTTTCTTT. Its translation: CASSLYQGDTEAFF.

The chain recombines TRBV20-1 with TRBJ2-1; 11 bases are a match to TRBD1. The J segment lost 4 bases and the V segment lost 3 bases, leaving 5 bases of the junction unmatched. CDR1 DFQATT and CDR2 SNEGSKA come from the germline V gene (reference sequence). This CDR3 is 15 amino acids long. CDR3 in amino acids: CSASTGTGGYNEQFF. The CDR3 DNA reads as TGCAGTGCTAGCACCGGGACAGGGGGGTACAATGAGCAGTTCTTC.

This clonotype has ten or more counts. The J gene is TRBJ2-7, the V gene TRBV7-9, with D possibly matching TRBD2 (5 bases). V lost 1 base and J lost 6, with 7 bases in between. The germline V gene has CDR1 SEHNR and CDR2 FQNEAQ (reference sequence). This CDR3 has 12 amino acids. The CDR3 DNA sequence: TGTGCCAGCAGCTTAGGAGGGTCCGAGCAGTACTTC. Translated: CASSLGGSEQYF.

The gene calls are TRBV20-1 and TRBJ2-5; the match to TRBD2 covers 13 bases. J lost 2 bases, V lost 3 bases, and 6 bases had no gene match. The CDR3 is 16 residues long. CDR1 and CDR2 (germline): DFQATT, SNEGSKA (reference sequence). The CDR3 loop is CSASPTSGRHQETQYF. The CDR3 nucleotides read TGCAGTGCTAGCCCGACTAGCGGGAGGCATCAAGAGACCCAGTACTTC.

The V gene is TRBV20-1, the J gene TRBJ2-3, with no clear D. The germline gives CDR1 DFQATT, CDR2 SNEGSKA (reference sequence). The V and J ends lost 5 bases and 0 bases respectively, with 9 bases between them. This CDR3 spans 13 amino acids. CDR3 sequence (DNA): TGCAGTGCTGCCAAGATTAGCACAGATACGCAGTATTTT. Protein product: CSAAKISTDTQYF.

The chain's CDR3 is CSVEVFNQGSEQYF. Here the CDR3 DNA reads TGCAGCGTTGAAGTTTTTAATCAAGGGAGCGAGCAGTACTTC. V is TRBV29-1 and J is TRBJ2-7; a weak D match, TRBD2 (5 bases). The CDR3 spans 14 residues. Trimming removed 1 base from V and 6 bases from J, with 16 bases in between. CDR1 SQVTM and CDR2 ANQGSEA come from the germline V gene.

This clonotype was detected only a few times. The chain joins TRBV12-3 or TRBV12-4 to TRBJ2-4; 11 bases are a match to TRBD2. The CDR3 sequence is 15 residues long. The V segment lost 3 bases and the J segment 10 bases; nucleotides outside the gene matches: 8. The CDR3 reads CASSLDGTSGDIQYF. In DNA form, the CDR3 reads TGTGCCAGCAGTTTGGACGGGACTAGCGGAGATATTCAGTACTTC.

V usage is TRBV20-1 and J usage is TRBJ2-1; 9 positions agree with TRBD2. The junction had 3 bases not matched to a gene; V was cut back by 0 bases and J by 0 bases. The CDR3 has 16 amino acids. Germline V gene data show CDR1 as DFQATT and CDR2 as SNEGSKA (reference sequence). The CDR3, as DNA: TGCAGTGCTAGAGAGGTAGCGGGAGTCTCCTACAATGAGCAGTTCTTC. Translation: CSAREVAGVSYNEQFF.

This clonotype was picked up many times. The V and J genes are TRBV12-3 or TRBV12-4 and TRBJ1-6; a possible D gene is TRBD1 (6 bases). Trimming left V 6 bases short and J 8 bases short, with 14 bases between. This CDR3 spans 14 amino acids. The DNA of the CDR3 is TGTGCCAGCAGGAAGGACAGCAGTTATTCACCCCTCCACTTT. This translates into CASRKDSSYSPLHF.

The chain uses TRBV7-2 and TRBJ2-1, with TRBD2 matching 7 bases. The CDR3 is made up of 15 amino acids. Germline values: CDR1 SGHTA, CDR2 FQGNSA. Losses at the gene ends were 7 bases for V and 7 bases for J; bases not matched to a gene: 13. CDR3 coding DNA: TGTGCCAGCACCTGGGGGGGAGGGCCGGGAAATGAGCAGTTCTTC. Translated, it gives CASTWGGGPGNEQFF. Based on the CDR3 plus reference TRBV7-2 and TRBJ2-1, the full variable domain is GAGVSQSPSNKVTEKGKDVELRCDPISGHTALYWYRQSLGQGLEFLIYFQGNSAPDKSGLPSDRFSAERTGGSVSTLTIQRTQQEDSAVYLCASTWGGGPGNEQFFGPGTRLTVL.

V usage is TRBV14 and J usage is TRBJ2-3, with TRBD1 as a possible D gene (5 bases). Trimming left V 0 bases short and J 6 bases short, with 19 bases between. CDR1 is SGHDN and CDR2 is FVKESK in the germline V gene. The CDR3 is 17 amino acids. The CDR3 DNA sequence: TGTGCCAGCAGCCAAGATTTAGGGGCCGGGCAAGGGGATACGCAGTATTTT. Amino acids: CASSQDLGAGQGDTQYF.

This chain uses TRBV4-3 with TRBJ2-1, with D unresolved. V was clipped by 0 bases and J by 5 bases, with 5 bases between them. Germline CDR1 LGHNA, CDR2 YSLEER. This CDR3 has 13 amino acids. The CDR3 sequence: CASSQDPHNEQFF. The CDR3 DNA reads TGCGCCAGCAGCCAAGATCCCCACAATGAGCAGTTCTTC.

This clonotype was seen a few times. This chain uses TRBV7-9 with TRBJ2-1, with D hard to call. The germline CDR1 and CDR2 sequences are SEHNR and FQNEAQ (reference sequence). V was trimmed by 2 bases and J by 2 bases, leaving 10 bases between them. This CDR3 is 15 amino acids long. The CDR3 nucleotides are TGTGCCAGCAGCTTAAAGGCCAGACCCTACAATGAGCAGTTCTTC. Residues: CASSLKARPYNEQFF.

The chain uses TRBV20-1 and TRBJ2-2; TRBD2 matches 13 bases. Trimming took 3 bases from V and 4 from J; bases not matched to a gene: 8. Germline CDR1 and CDR2: DFQATT and SNEGSKA (reference sequence). This CDR3 has 17 residues. The CDR3 bases are TGCAGTGCTAGTCCCCGGACTAGCGGGAGAGTCACCGGGGAGCTGTTTTTT. Protein product: CSASPRTSGRVTGELFF.

In this sample, this clonotype turned up a few times. This chain connects TRBV4-1 to TRBJ2-7, with 8 bases matching TRBD1. V lost 0 bases, J lost 7 bases, and 8 bases stayed unmatched. In germline, CDR1 is MGHRA, CDR2 YSYEKL. The CDR3 totals 15 residues. DNA for the CDR3: TGCGCCAGCAGCCAAGACGGGACAGGACGCGTTGAGCAGTACTTC. This translates into CASSQDGTGRVEQYF.

This rearrangement joins TRBV24-1 to TRBJ2-2; D uncertain. Trimming stripped 0 bases from V and 3 bases from J, with 13 bases between. Germline V lookup: CDR1 KGHDR, CDR2 SFDVKD. The CDR3 loop spans 17 amino acids. In nucleotides, the CDR3 is TGTGCCACCAGTGATTTGGTCATATCGGACCACACCGGGGAGCTGTTTTTT. It yields the protein CATSDLVISDHTGELFF.

For this clonotype: Just one base apart from a much larger clone, this may be a read error. The chain employs TRBV12-3 or TRBV12-4 and TRBJ2-1, with TRBD2 matching over 9 bases. The CDR3 runs 16 residues. The CDR3 DNA reads TGTGTCAGCAGTTTCCGAGCGGGAGGCCTCTACAATGAGCAGTTCTTC. Protein sequence: CVSSFRAGGLYNEQFF.

In its sample, this clonotype was seen once. The genes are TRBV5-4 and TRBJ1-1; D ambiguous. Trimming took 1 base from V and 3 from J, leaving 16 bases between them. Per germline, CDR1 SGHNT and CDR2 YYREEE (reference sequence). This CDR3 is built from 16 residues. The CDR3 bases are TGTGCCAGCAGCTTGCGAGGGATAGCGGGGTACACTGAAGCTTTCTTT. Its translation is CASSLRGIAGYTEAFF.

This clonotype showed up just a few times. V usage is TRBV7-9 and J usage is TRBJ2-7; 8 bases are a match to TRBD1. Trimming removed 3 bases from V and 5 bases from J; junction bases left unmatched: 6. Germline values: CDR1 SEHNR, CDR2 FQNEAQ (reference sequence). The CDR3 is 14 residues long. The CDR3 nucleotides read TGTGCCAGCAGCTTCTCCAGGGGGCTTGACGAGCAGTACTTC. Protein product: CASSFSRGLDEQYF.